Below, one TCR beta chain is given with its context. The specificity of this receptor is unknown. The input lacks base qualities; no much larger clone sits a single base away. These data originate in a study of blood T cells in healthy people across ages (dated by TCRdb to 2014 to 2015). Context from the whole study: In model experiments, roughly one uniquely barcoded TCR beta cDNA molecule per two T cells was captured by template switching. The study measured age-related changes in TCR beta repertoire diversity using deep sequencing normalized with unique cDNA molecular identifiers. The donors were split into four age groups: young (average 16 years), middle-aged (roughly 39), aged (approximately 60) and long-lived (roughly 88). To avoid experimental bias, donors of different ages were spread randomly across the sequencing lanes. Two additional independent replicas of 1 million unique cDNA reads from the same blood draw were analyzed for two donors (one aged 18 to 30 and one aged 80 or older).

Reading from cysteine to phenylalanine, the CDR3 counts 17 amino acids. The entry retains the CDR3 DNA only, 51 bases that are in frame from base 1. For this chain, trimming is 4 bases at the V end and 0 bases at the J end, and the number of junction bases without a gene match is 7. CDR1 and CDR2, looked up from the germline V gene, are SGHAT and FQNNGV. Library preparation was by 5' RACE. Reads for this sample came from an Illumina HiSeq 2500. The second PCR ran for about 6 to 11 cycles and used a J-beta primer mix along with a sample-barcoded 5' primer. A template-switch 5' adaptor carrying 12 random nucleotides introduced a unique molecular identifier onto each TCR beta cDNA molecule. At least 3 million CDR3-containing paired-end reads were obtained from each sample. All of the RNA was converted into first-strand cDNA using the Mint cDNA synthesis kit, with a TRBC-specific oligonucleotide serving as the primer. After uracil-DNA glycosylase treatment, a first 18-cycle PCR used universal primers M1SS and BC2_uni_R on all cDNA. The study's own analysis went as follows. Normalization of each sample was performed by random selection of 1 million high-quality reads, each carrying a distinct molecular identifier. Reads with shared molecular identifiers were discarded instead of being binned into consensus sequences. MiTCR, run with a Q25 quality threshold and the strictest error-elimination algorithm, handled CDR3 identification, clonotype clustering and error correction. A nonparametric unseen species model with Euler transformation was used to estimate lower-bound total TCR beta diversity. TCRdb reworked the public reads: Q25 trimming with fastp, MiXCR clone assembly, productive beta chains retained. Duplicate CDR3 protein sequences are folded into a single record with the most common DNA and genes. The V and J calls here are based on TCRdb, not the publication. For this sample the table gives about 1,600,000 distinct CDR3 sequences, of which 42% were detected only once. The ten largest clones represent 7% to 9% of the sample.

Donors were about 36 systemically healthy Caucasian individuals from Russia aged about 6 to 100 years. Each donor gave roughly 9.5 milliliters of peripheral blood, collected into EDTA-treated Vacutainer tubes. Ficoll-Paque density-gradient centrifugation was used to isolate PBMCs, with at least 7 million obtained per sample. Trizol reagent was used to extract total RNA from PBMCs, with at least 5 micrograms per sample. For every donor, flow cytometry on a PBMC aliquot measured the percentage of naive CD45RAhigh/CD27high T cells. General conclusions and limits of the study: Because donor CMV infection status was unknown, age-related changes in expanded clonotypes were potentially confounded. Bulk unsorted PBMC profiling prevented conclusive comparison of naive and antigen-experienced compartments. Observed TCR beta diversity per million T cells fell roughly linearly with age, and a significant reduction was already apparent by age around 44. A strong correlation was found between observed TCR beta diversity and the percentage of naive T cells measured by flow cytometry. Compared with the aged group, more naive CD4+ T cells, fewer expanded clones and increased TCR diversity were shown by the long-lived group, suggesting age selection. Total diversity estimates from one million sequenced T cells were considered lower bounds and underestimates.

The material sequenced was blood. The receptor was isolated from a woman aged 18 to 35 in good health. This receptor chain uses TRBV11-2 and TRBJ1-2; 11 of the junction bases match TRBD1. The DNA reads TGTGCCAGCAGCTCCCCGGACAGGGGGCCTGCTAACTATGGCTACACCTTC. Translation gives CASSSPDRGPANYGYTF.